The sequence of this T cell receptor (beta chain) was determined in a study of Graves' ophthalmopathy and Graves' hyperthyroidism. Study results and caveats: In predicting ophthalmopathy progression, the model reached approximately 70% sensitivity and about 73% specificity.

V was shortened by 2 bases and J by 2 bases, with 10 bases between the two germline ends. CDR1 is SGHTA, CDR2 FQGNSA, per germline. This CDR3 has 15 amino acids. Amplification from RNA transcripts yielded the TCR beta CDR3 regions. The first round was an RT-PCR with HTBI primers, and the second round was a multiplex PCR. TCRdb ran MiXCR on the multiplex PCR reads and lists one entry per CDR3 protein. The sample has 500,000 to 800,000 distinct CDR3 sequences, approximately 39% seen once. The PBMCs had their origin in 7.5 to 10 ml of fresh peripheral blood. This clonotype was counted ten times or more. What it binds is unknown.

This sequence originates from an adult man with Graves' ophthalmopathy. Sequenced material: peripheral blood. The V and J genes are TRBV7-2 and TRBJ1-5; the D gene is possibly TRBD1 (6 bases). The DNA of the CDR3 is TGTGCCAGCAGCTTATGGGGGCCGGGCAATCAGCCCCAGCATTTT. Its protein product is CASSLWGPGNQPQHF.